The next 22 T cell receptor beta chains were all read from a single sample in a study of shared clonotypes between healthy human individuals. TCRdb's table, derived via immunoSEQ multiplex PCR, lists solely in-frame clones and lacks some. The table shows approximately 1.5 million clones, with roughly 98.5% occurring only once. The specimen sequenced was naive CD4+ T cells sorted from blood. Subset of the sample: CD45RA+ positively selected. The source of these receptors is a man aged 25-40 years in good health.

The V gene is TRBV6-5, the J gene TRBJ2-7; the match to TRBD1 covers 10 bases. CDR1 and CDR2 (germline): MNHEY, SVGAGI. The CDR3 is 13 amino acids. Unmatched junction bases numbered 2, after V lost 4 bases and J lost 5 bases. CDR3: CASSFDRGHEQYF. Here the CDR3 DNA reads TGTGCCAGCAGTTTTGACAGGGGGCACGAGCAGTACTTC.

This chain links TRBV9 with TRBJ1-1; possible D gene TRBD1, 5 bases. V lost 0 bases, J lost 5 bases, and 11 bases lay in between. The CDR3 covers 14 residues. Germline V gene data show CDR1 as SGDLS and CDR2 as YYNGEE. CDR3 nucleotides: TGTGCCAGCAGCGTAGACTTGAGGGGAACTGAAGCTTTCTTT. The encoded protein is CASSVDLRGTEAFF.

This sequence joins TRBV7-2 and TRBJ2-7; 15 bases match TRBD2. The V gene end was trimmed by 4 bases and the J gene end by 6 bases; junction bases not matched to a gene: 4. The CDR3 covers 15 residues. The V gene's germline CDR1 is SGHTA and CDR2 FQGNSA. CDR3 amino acids: CASSWTSGRAVEQYF. The DNA for the CDR3 is TGTGCCAGCAGCTGGACTAGCGGGAGGGCTGTCGAGCAGTACTTC.

V usage is TRBV7-9 and J usage is TRBJ1-1; maybe TRBD1 (5 bases). Trimming shortened V by 2 bases and J by 1 base, and 17 bases separated the two germline ends. Germline V gene data show CDR1 as SEHNR and CDR2 as FQNEAQ (reference sequence). The CDR3 is made up of 17 amino acids. Here the CDR3 reads CASSLKMRGLGNTEAFF. The CDR3 DNA sequence: TGTGCCAGCAGCTTAAAAATGAGGGGCCTGGGGAACACTGAAGCTTTCTTT. Complete variable domain (other parts from reference TRBV7-9 and TRBJ1-1): DTGVSQNPRHKITKRGQNVTFRCDPISEHNRLYWYRQTLGQGPEFLTYFQNEAQLEKSRLLSDRFSAERPKGSFSTLEIQRTEQGDSAMYLCASSLKMRGLGNTEAFFGQGTRLTVV.

For this clone: Other DNA sequences from this sample encode an identical CDR3 as well. V gene TRBV11-3 combines with J gene TRBJ2-3, with TRBD2 identical over 9 bases. With 3 bases clipped from V and 1 base from J, the junction kept 2 bases outside the gene matches. Per the germline V gene, CDR1 is SGHNT and CDR2 is YENEEA. The CDR3 totals 15 residues. In DNA, the CDR3 is TGTGCCAGCAGCTTTAGCGGGAGTGGCACAGATACGCAGTATTTT. Its translation is CASSFSGSGTDTQYF.

The chain recombines TRBV6-5 with TRBJ2-7; D remains ambiguous. Germline values: CDR1 MNHEY, CDR2 SVGAGI. The CDR3 has 14 residues. V was trimmed by 2 bases and J by 2 bases, leaving 10 bases between them. This CDR3 reads CASSYRASTYEQYF. The CDR3 DNA reads as TGTGCCAGCAGTTACCGGGCCAGCACCTACGAGCAGTACTTC.

The chain has TRBV28 and TRBJ2-3, with no clear D. The germline V gene has CDR1 MDHEN and CDR2 SYDVKM. Deletions cut 6 bases from V and 0 bases from J, with 19 bases between. The CDR3 is made up of 17 amino acids. This CDR3 reads CASSETVGSLSTDTQYF. The CDR3 DNA sequence: TGTGCCAGCAGCGAGACCGTGGGTTCTCTTAGCACAGATACGCAGTATTTT.

This clone was detected once. The chain uses TRBV7-2 and TRBJ2-1; 7 bases line up with TRBD1. Germline lookup yields CDR1 SGHTA and CDR2 FQGNSA. The CDR3 covers 15 residues. V gave up 8 bases and J gave up 0 bases; unmatched junction bases: 7. The CDR3, as DNA: TGTGCCAGCCTACGACAGGGAAGCTCCTACAATGAGCAGTTCTTC. Its translation is CASLRQGSSYNEQFF.

The chain links TRBV19 to TRBJ1-5; a weak D match, TRBD1 (6 bases). The ends were cut back, 9 bases at V and 5 bases at J, with 14 bases in the middle. Germline loops: CDR1 LNHDA, CDR2 SQIVND (reference sequence). CDR3 length: 13 residues. The CDR3 sequence is CASHRERDQPQHF. Written as DNA, the CDR3 is TGTGCCAGCCACAGGGAAAGGGATCAGCCCCAGCATTTT. Using reference TRBV19 and TRBJ1-5 for the parts outside the CDR3, the full variable domain is DGGITQSPKYLFRKEGQNVTLSCEQNLNHDAMYWYRQDPGQGLRLIYYSQIVNDFQKGDIAEGYSVSREKKESFPLTVTSAQKNPTAFYLCASHRERDQPQHFGDGTRLSIL.

This clone was recorded once. CDR3 region: CASSLRGGGSTDTQYF. CDR3 sequence (DNA): TGTGCCAGCAGCTTAAGAGGCGGGGGAAGCACAGATACGCAGTATTTT. The V call is TRBV9, the J call TRBJ2-3; TRBD2 agrees at 7 bases. Germline V gives CDR1 SGDLS, CDR2 YYNGEE. V shed 4 bases, J shed 0 bases, and the junction held 8 bases outside the gene matches. The CDR3 loop spans 16 amino acids.

The gene calls are TRBV5-5 and TRBJ2-7, with 11 nucleotides matching TRBD2. There are 17 residues in the CDR3. J lost 1 base, V lost 1 base, and 7 bases had no gene match. CDR1 SGHKS and CDR2 YYEKEE come from the germline V gene (reference sequence). The CDR3 DNA reads as TGTGCCAGCAGCTTGACTAGCGGGAGTATAGTATCCTACGAGCAGTACTTC. Translated, it gives CASSLTSGSIVSYEQYF.

The chain joins TRBV27 to TRBJ2-1; D might be TRBD1 (6 bases). Germline V gene lookup returns CDR1 MNHEY and CDR2 SMNVEV (reference sequence). With 5 bases removed from V and 6 bases from J, the gap between germline ends came to 17 bases. There are 15 residues in the CDR3. CDR3 nucleotide sequence: TGTGCCAGCAGTGAAAGGACAGCCCGTCCCAATGAGCAGTTCTTC. It is translated as CASSERTARPNEQFF.

The CDR3 region has the DNA TGCGCCAGCAGCCAAGATTGGGGCTTTTGGACTGAAGCTTTCTTT. Its protein is CASSQDWGFWTEAFF. V is TRBV4-1 and J is TRBJ1-1; D is possibly TRBD1 (5 bases). The V gene lost 0 bases and the J gene lost 5 bases, with 13 bases spanning the gap. Germline V CDR1 and CDR2: MGHRA, YSYEKL. The CDR3 sequence is 15 residues long.

The chain joins TRBV4-2 to TRBJ1-2; D is unclear. CDR1 and CDR2 from the germline V gene are LGHNA and YNFKEQ. The V end lost 0 bases, the J end lost 0 bases, and 11 bases lay between the germline ends. The CDR3 totals 16 residues. This CDR3 reads CASSQDSAGANYGYTF. CDR3 bases: TGTGCCAGCAGCCAAGATTCGGCAGGAGCTAACTATGGCTACACCTTC.

V usage is TRBV25-1 and J usage is TRBJ2-1; TRBD2 matches 9 bases. CDR3 length: 17 residues. Germline V gives CDR1 MGHDK, CDR2 SYGVNS. V was pared by 6 bases and J by 1 base, with 10 bases of the junction left unmatched. The CDR3 DNA is TGTGCCAGCAGCAAAGCCCCGACTAGCGGATCCTACAATGAGCAGTTCTTC. It specifies CASSKAPTSGSYNEQFF.

The CDR3 protein is CASSLETGSPDTQYF. CDR3 bases: TGCGCCAGCAGCTTGGAGACAGGGTCCCCAGATACGCAGTATTTT. This rearrangement joins TRBV5-1 to TRBJ2-3; the match to TRBD1 covers 7 bases. The CDR3 totals 15 residues. The V segment lost 0 bases and the J segment 4 bases; nucleotides outside the gene matches: 5. The germline CDR1 and CDR2 sequences are SGHRS and YFSETQ.

This chain links TRBV5-4 with TRBJ2-5, with 7 positions matching TRBD1. The CDR3 runs 14 residues. Germline V lookup: CDR1 SGHNT, CDR2 YYREEE (reference sequence). V shed 2 bases and J 4 bases; nucleotides not matched to a gene: 5. The CDR3 reads CASSFRGGGETQYF. In DNA form, the CDR3 reads TGTGCCAGCAGCTTTCGAGGGGGCGGAGAGACCCAGTACTTC.

CDR3 nucleotide sequence: TGCGCCAGCAGTGTAACTAGCGGAACCTTCACCGGGGAGCTGTTTTTT. Translated, it gives CASSVTSGTFTGELFF. The genes are TRBV10-2 and TRBJ2-2, with TRBD2 identical over 8 bases. With 4 bases clipped from V and 4 bases from J, the junction kept 8 bases outside the gene matches. The CDR3 sequence is 16 residues long. Germline CDR1 WSHSY, CDR2 SAAADI.

The CDR3 protein is CASSESVQRYNEQFF. CDR3 in DNA: TGCGCCAGCAGTGAGTCCGTACAGAGGTACAATGAGCAGTTCTTC. The V call is TRBV10-1, the J call TRBJ2-1; D is undetermined. The germline gives CDR1 WNHNN, CDR2 SYGVQD (reference sequence). The CDR3 runs 15 residues. V lost 0 bases and J lost 4, with 10 bases in between.

The chain recombines TRBV9 with TRBJ2-1; D might be TRBD2 (5 bases). Germline V gene sequence: CDR1 SGDLS, CDR2 YYNGEE. CDR3 length: 15 amino acids. V was shortened by 3 bases and J by 7 bases, with 17 bases between the two germline ends. The CDR3 protein is CASSGGLGLRNEQFF. The CDR3 bases are TGTGCCAGCAGCGGGGGTCTCGGACTTAGGAATGAGCAGTTCTTC. Full variable domain (missing parts from reference TRBV9 and TRBJ2-1): DSGVTQTPKHLITATGQRVTLRCSPRSGDLSVYWYQQSLDQGLQFLIQYYNGEERAKGNILERFSAQQFPDLHSELNLSSLELGDSALYFCASSGGLGLRNEQFFGPGTRLTVL.

V is TRBV6-5 and J is TRBJ1-4; unclear D gene. CDR3 length: 11 amino acids. V was cut by 7 bases and J by 7 bases, with 7 bases left in between. The germline V gene encodes CDR1 MNHEY and CDR2 SVGAGI. The CDR3 here is CASKEFEKLFF. The CDR3 coding sequence is TGTGCCAGCAAGGAATTTGAAAAACTGTTTTTT.

This chain connects TRBV27 to TRBJ1-2, with D unclear. Germline V CDR1 and CDR2: MNHEY, SMNVEV (reference sequence). V shed 2 bases and J shed 4 bases, with 11 bases lying between them. CDR3 length: 14 amino acids. The CDR3 DNA sequence: TGTGCCAGCAGTTTACATCCCCGGAGCTATGGCTACACCTTC. Its translation is CASSLHPRSYGYTF.